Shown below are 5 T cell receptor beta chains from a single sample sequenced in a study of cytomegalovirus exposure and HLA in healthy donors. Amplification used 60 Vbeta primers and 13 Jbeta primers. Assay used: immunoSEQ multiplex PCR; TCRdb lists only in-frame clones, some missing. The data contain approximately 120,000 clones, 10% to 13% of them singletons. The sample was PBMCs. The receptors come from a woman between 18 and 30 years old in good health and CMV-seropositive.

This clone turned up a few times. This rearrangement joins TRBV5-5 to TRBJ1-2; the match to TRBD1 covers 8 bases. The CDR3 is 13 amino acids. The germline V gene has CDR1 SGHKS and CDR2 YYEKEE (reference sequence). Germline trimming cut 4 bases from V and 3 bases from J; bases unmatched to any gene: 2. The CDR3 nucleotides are TGTGCCAGCAGCCAGGACAGGGACTATGGCTACACCTTC. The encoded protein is CASSQDRDYGYTF.

The CDR3 protein is CASSWAPAPGGYTF. The CDR3 DNA is TGTGCCAGCAGCTGGGCCCCGGCCCCAGGGGGCTACACCTTC. The J gene is TRBJ1-2, the V gene TRBV5-6, with TRBD1 as a possible D gene (5 bases). The V end lost 3 bases, the J end lost 8 bases, and 17 bases lay between the germline ends. CDR3 length: 14 amino acids. Germline V lookup: CDR1 SGHDT, CDR2 YYEEEE.

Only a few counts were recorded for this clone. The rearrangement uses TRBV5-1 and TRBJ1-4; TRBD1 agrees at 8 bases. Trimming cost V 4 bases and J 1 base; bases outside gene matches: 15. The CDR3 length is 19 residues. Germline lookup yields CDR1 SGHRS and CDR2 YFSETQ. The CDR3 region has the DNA TGCGCCAGCAGCCCGTTGGGTCGGACAGGGCGGAAAACTAATGAAAAACTGTTTTTT. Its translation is CASSPLGRTGRKTNEKLFF.

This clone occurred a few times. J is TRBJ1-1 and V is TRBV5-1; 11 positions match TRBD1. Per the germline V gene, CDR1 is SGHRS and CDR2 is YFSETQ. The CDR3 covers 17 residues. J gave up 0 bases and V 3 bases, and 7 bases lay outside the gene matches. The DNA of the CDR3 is TGCGCCAGCAGCTCAGGACAGGGGGCGGTTCTGAACACTGAAGCTTTCTTT. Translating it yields CASSSGQGAVLNTEAFF. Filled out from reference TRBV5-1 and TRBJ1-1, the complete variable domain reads KAGVTQTPRYLIKTRGQQVTLSCSPISGHRSVSWYQQTPGQGLQFLFEYFSETQRNKGNFPGRFSGRQFSNSRSEMNVSTLELGDSALYLCASSSGQGAVLNTEAFFGQGTRLTVV.

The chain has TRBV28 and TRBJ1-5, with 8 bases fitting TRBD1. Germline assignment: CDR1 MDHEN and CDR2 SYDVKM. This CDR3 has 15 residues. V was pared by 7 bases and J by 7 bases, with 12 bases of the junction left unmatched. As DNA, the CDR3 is TGTGCCAGCAATCACGGACAGGGAGTTTGGCAGCCCCAGCATTTT. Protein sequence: CASNHGQGVWQPQHF.